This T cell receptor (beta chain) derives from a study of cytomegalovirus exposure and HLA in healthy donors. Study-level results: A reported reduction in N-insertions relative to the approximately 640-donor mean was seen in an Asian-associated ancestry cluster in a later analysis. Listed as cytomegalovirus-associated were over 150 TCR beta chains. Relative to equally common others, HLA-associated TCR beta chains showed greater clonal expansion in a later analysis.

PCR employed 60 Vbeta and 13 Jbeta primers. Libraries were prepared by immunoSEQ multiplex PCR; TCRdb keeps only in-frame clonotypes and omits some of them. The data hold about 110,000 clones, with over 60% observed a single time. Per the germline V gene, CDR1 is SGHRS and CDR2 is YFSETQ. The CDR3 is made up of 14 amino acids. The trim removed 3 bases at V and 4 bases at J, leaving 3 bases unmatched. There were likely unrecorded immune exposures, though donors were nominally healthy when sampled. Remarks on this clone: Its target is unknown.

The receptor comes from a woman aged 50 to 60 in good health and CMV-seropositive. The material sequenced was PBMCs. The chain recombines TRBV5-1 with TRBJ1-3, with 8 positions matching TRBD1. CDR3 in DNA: TGCGCCAGCAGCTCCAGGGACAGGGGAAACACCATATATTTT. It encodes CASSSRDRGNTIYF.